Following are 26 T cell receptor beta chains from one sample sequenced in a study of T cell responses to AZD1222 COVID-19 vaccine. TCRdb's table, derived via immunoSEQ multiplex PCR, lists solely in-frame clones and lacks some. This table holds about 85,000 clones, approximately 87% found once. Sequencing used peripheral blood, obtained on day 0 of AZD1222 vaccination. The receptors here all came from an adult in good health.

This clone was detected once. The chain joins TRBV5-6 to TRBJ2-1, with D unclear. The germline gives CDR1 SGHDT, CDR2 YYEEEE. V lost 0 bases and J lost 0, with 7 bases in between. The CDR3 sequence is 15 residues long. The CDR3 spells CASSLGATSYNEQFF. Written as DNA, the CDR3 is TGTGCCAGCAGCTTGGGAGCCACCTCCTACAATGAGCAGTTCTTC.

V usage is TRBV6-5 and J usage is TRBJ2-1; 10 positions agree with TRBD2. V dropped 5 bases and J dropped 7; count of bases not matched to a gene: 8. The V gene's germline CDR1 is MNHEY and CDR2 SVGAGI. The CDR3 is made up of 15 amino acids. The CDR3 here is CASSNLAGVSNEQFF. CDR3 DNA: TGTGCCAGCAGTAATCTAGCGGGAGTATCAAATGAGCAGTTCTTC.

The chain has TRBV11-3 and TRBJ2-3; the D gene could be TRBD1 or TRBD2 (5 bases each). CDR3 length: 15 amino acids. Germline loops: CDR1 SGHNT, CDR2 YENEEA. Deletions cut 5 bases from V and 2 bases from J, with 14 bases between. Here the CDR3 reads CASSRTGLTTDTQYF. CDR3 nucleotides: TGTGCCAGCAGCCGTACAGGACTGACCACAGATACGCAGTATTTT.

The chain carries TRBV13 and TRBJ1-2, with D tentatively TRBD1 (6 bases). Trimming removed 1 base at V and 4 bases at J, with 7 bases between. Germline-derived CDR1 and CDR2 are PRHDT and FYEKMQ (reference sequence). CDR3 size: 13 residues. The CDR3 nucleotides are TGTGCCAGCAGCTTAGTAGGGGGCTATGGCTACACCTTC. Amino acid sequence: CASSLVGGYGYTF.

The V gene is TRBV4-3, the J gene TRBJ1-6; D remains unclear. Germline V CDR1 and CDR2: LGHNA, YSLEER. The CDR3 sequence is 12 residues long. V was trimmed by 0 bases and J by 10 bases, leaving 4 bases between them. The CDR3 loop is CASSQDRSPLHF. The CDR3 DNA is TGCGCCAGCAGCCAAGACAGATCACCCCTCCACTTT.

The rearrangement links TRBV19 to TRBJ2-6; maybe TRBD2 (6 bases). V gave up 3 bases and J gave up 4 bases, with 10 bases separating them. CDR3 length equals 15 residues. Germline CDR1 is LNHDA and CDR2 is SQIVND (reference sequence). In DNA form, the CDR3 reads TGTGCCAGTAGTATCGCGGGGACCGGGGCCAACGTCCTGACTTTC. It specifies CASSIAGTGANVLTF.

The chain links TRBV6-5 to TRBJ1-6; 8 bases align to TRBD1. The CDR3 runs to 13 residues. CDR1 is MNHEY, CDR2 SVGAGI, per germline. V shed 7 bases, J shed 10 bases, and the junction held 6 bases outside the gene matches. This CDR3 reads CASKGQAGSPLHF. CDR3 nucleotide sequence: TGTGCCAGCAAGGGACAGGCAGGATCACCCCTCCACTTT.

V and J are TRBV3-1 (or the pseudogene TRBV3-2) and TRBJ2-5; perhaps D is TRBD1 or TRBD2 (5 bases each). With 4 bases removed from V and 2 bases from J, the gap between germline ends came to 8 bases. Looked up from germline, CDR1 is LGHDT and CDR2 is YNNKEL (reference sequence). This CDR3 has 13 residues. CDR3 region: CASSLGPQETQYF. DNA for the CDR3: TGTGCCAGCAGCCTGGGACCTCAAGAGACCCAGTACTTC.

This chain uses TRBV19 with TRBJ1-6; D unresolved. Between the trimmed V and J ends, which lost 4 bases and 15 bases, there was a span of 13 bases. Germline-derived CDR1 and CDR2 are LNHDA and SQIVND (reference sequence). The CDR3 length is 12 residues. The DNA of the CDR3 is TGTGCCAGTAGTACCCCCCCCGACCACCTCCACTTT. This translates into CASSTPPDHLHF.

The chain combines TRBV4-1 with TRBJ1-2, with TRBD1 matching 10 bases. J was trimmed by 2 bases and V by 4 bases; bases with no gene match: 4. This CDR3 comprises 15 residues. Germline V gene lookup returns CDR1 MGHRA and CDR2 YSYEKL. The CDR3 protein is CASSPGQGINYGYTF. The CDR3 DNA follows: TGCGCCAGCAGCCCGGGACAGGGGATCAACTATGGCTACACCTTC.

CDR3 coding DNA: TGCGCCAGCAGCTTGTCGTACAGTGCCGGGGAGCTGTTTTTT. Translation: CASSLSYSAGELFF. The chain uses TRBV5-1 and TRBJ2-2; no clear D gene. Germline CDR1 SGHRS, CDR2 YFSETQ. With 1 base removed from V and 6 bases from J, the gap between germline ends came to 10 bases. This CDR3 is built from 14 residues.

CDR3 sequence reads: CASGSGGGRTQYF. Here the CDR3 DNA reads TGTGCCAGCGGCAGCGGGGGGGGGCGCACGCAGTATTTT. The chain combines TRBV27 with TRBJ2-3, with 10 bases lining up with TRBD2. The V and J ends lost 8 bases and 9 bases, in that order; junction bases with no gene match: 8. The V gene's germline CDR1 is MNHEY and CDR2 SMNVEV (reference sequence). The length of the CDR3 is 13 residues.

Worth noting for this clone: Within the sample, other DNA sequences also encode this same CDR3. The V gene is TRBV27, the J gene TRBJ1-5, with D tentatively TRBD1 (5 bases). Germline V gives CDR1 MNHEY, CDR2 SMNVEV (reference sequence). CDR3 length: 14 residues. V lost 6 bases and J lost 2, with 11 bases in between. The DNA of the CDR3 is TGTGCCAGCAGCCCCTTAGGGGGCAATCAGCCCCAGCATTTT. Translation gives CASSPLGGNQPQHF.

Here the CDR3 reads CASSLSPPNYGYTF. The CDR3 DNA is TGTGCCAGCAGCCTCTCCCCCCCTAACTATGGCTACACCTTC. The J gene is TRBJ1-2, the V gene TRBV5-5; no firm D call. Germline V gene data show CDR1 as SGHKS and CDR2 as YYEKEE (reference sequence). This CDR3 region has 14 residues. V was pared by 4 bases and J by 0 bases, with 10 bases between.

The genes are TRBV5-1 and TRBJ2-1; possible D gene TRBD1, 5 bases. Germline CDR1 is SGHRS and CDR2 is YFSETQ. The CDR3 loop spans 15 amino acids. V lost 0 bases, J lost 3 bases, and 10 bases lay in between. The CDR3 spells CASSLEGRDYNEQFF. The CDR3, as DNA: TGCGCCAGCAGCTTGGAAGGCAGGGACTACAATGAGCAGTTCTTC.

The rearrangement uses TRBV5-4 and TRBJ2-7, with D possibly being TRBD2 (6 bases). CDR1 is SGHNT, CDR2 YYREEE, per germline (reference sequence). This CDR3 has 16 residues. Trimming cost V 3 bases and J 8 bases, with 24 bases left between them. Here the CDR3 DNA reads TGTGCCAGCAGCTGGGGGGTAGCGGCTACGGGTACTCAGCAGTACTTC. It translates to CASSWGVAATGTQQYF.

This chain joins TRBV25-1 and TRBJ2-5; D unresolved. V lost 5 bases and J 5 bases, leaving 15 bases between the germline ends. From germline, CDR1 is MGHDK and CDR2 SYGVNS. The length of the CDR3 is 14 residues. CDR3 region: CASSSGWIAETQYF. DNA for the CDR3: TGTGCCAGCAGTTCGGGTTGGATAGCTGAGACCCAGTACTTC.

The gene calls are TRBV10-3 and TRBJ2-7; maybe TRBD1 (6 bases). The CDR3 totals 14 residues. Germline CDR1 is ENHRY and CDR2 is SYGVKD. Trimming pared 9 bases from V and 0 bases from J, leaving 15 bases between. CDR3 loop: CAMASRTDSYEQYF. Here the CDR3 DNA reads TGTGCCATGGCGTCCAGGACAGACTCCTACGAGCAGTACTTC.

V usage is TRBV19 and J usage is TRBJ1-5, with D hard to call. The CDR3 is 15 amino acids. CDR1 and CDR2 from the germline V gene are LNHDA and SQIVND (reference sequence). Trimming cost V 3 bases and J 1 base, with 10 bases left between them. The CDR3 reads CASSIAGLSNQPQHF. The CDR3 bases are TGTGCCAGTAGTATTGCCGGGTTGAGCAATCAGCCCCAGCATTTT.

This chain links TRBV7-2 with TRBJ2-1; 7 bases are a match to TRBD2. Germline V gene lookup returns CDR1 SGHTA and CDR2 FQGNSA. The junction had 5 bases not matched to a gene; V was cut back by 1 base and J by 2 bases. This CDR3 has 16 amino acids. CDR3 nucleotides: TGTGCCAGCAGCTTAGAACCGGGAGGACCCTACAATGAGCAGTTCTTC. Encoded protein: CASSLEPGGPYNEQFF.

V usage is TRBV28 and J usage is TRBJ1-5; 10 bases map to TRBD1. Trimming took 6 bases from V and 2 from J; bases not matched to a gene: 7. The CDR3 runs 16 residues. The germline gives CDR1 MDHEN, CDR2 SYDVKM. CDR3 sequence: CASRRSGTGGNQPQHF. The CDR3 DNA is TGTGCCAGCAGACGATCCGGGACAGGGGGCAATCAGCCCCAGCATTTT.

The chain has TRBV5-5 and TRBJ2-7, with 9 positions matching TRBD1. The V gene end was trimmed by 2 bases and the J gene end by 4 bases; junction bases not matched to a gene: 10. Germline loops: CDR1 SGHKS, CDR2 YYEKEE (reference sequence). The CDR3 totals 16 residues. CDR3 region: CASSLGPQGATYEQYF. The CDR3 nucleotides are TGTGCCAGCAGCTTAGGCCCACAGGGGGCCACTTACGAGCAGTACTTC.

This chain connects TRBV3-1 (or the pseudogene TRBV3-2) to TRBJ2-1; 7 positions agree with TRBD2. Looked up from germline, CDR1 is LGHDT and CDR2 is YNNKEL (reference sequence). The CDR3 totals 17 residues. V lost 1 base to trimming and J lost 1 base; unmatched junction nucleotides: 7. The CDR3 nucleotides read TGTGCCAGCAGCCAAGCGAGGGCTAGCGGTTCCTACAATGAGCAGTTCTTC. Amino acid sequence: CASSQARASGSYNEQFF.

The gene calls are TRBV4-2 and TRBJ2-1; perhaps TRBD1 as D (5 bases). Germline assignment: CDR1 LGHNA and CDR2 YNFKEQ. CDR3 length: 14 residues. Trimming left V 4 bases short and J 9 bases short, with 16 bases between. The CDR3 nucleotides read TGTGCCAGCAGCCTTAACGACCAGGGCGGTGAGCAGTTCTTC. Translating gives CASSLNDQGGEQFF.

V and J are TRBV11-3 and TRBJ2-1, with D hard to call. The CDR3 is 13 amino acids. Germline CDR1 and CDR2: SGHNT and YENEEA. Trimming removed 1 base at V and 3 bases at J, with 4 bases between. The DNA for the CDR3 is TGTGCCAGCAGCTTAGGGATCTACAATGAGCAGTTCTTC. It translates to CASSLGIYNEQFF.

The chain carries TRBV6-5 and TRBJ1-1; maybe TRBD1 (5 bases). Germline-derived CDR1 and CDR2 are MNHEY and SVGAGI. The CDR3 sequence is 14 residues long. Trimming removed 8 bases from V and 0 bases from J, with 13 bases in between. CDR3 protein: CASRSGAMNTEAFF. The CDR3 bases are TGTGCCAGCCGAAGCGGGGCGATGAACACTGAAGCTTTCTTT.